Listed here are 32 T cell receptor beta chains from one sample, sequenced in a study of T cell repertoires in cytomegalovirus infection. MiXCR was run by TCRdb on the reads, yielding one entry per CDR3 protein. This table has some 220,000 distinct CDR3 sequences, approximately 7% appearing once. Sequences were obtained from PBMCs. The source of these receptors is a human donor in good health (CMV status not recorded). Some clones in this sample may be carry-over from other donors' samples.

This clonotype was recorded at least ten times. The CDR3 nucleotides are TGTGCCAGCAGTCTACGGCTAGCGGGGGGAGGATCCTACAATGAGCAGTTCTTC. It translates to CASSLRLAGGGSYNEQFF. The chain uses TRBV5-6 and TRBJ2-1; the match to TRBD2 covers 11 bases. The CDR3 consists of 18 residues. Germline loops: CDR1 SGHDT, CDR2 YYEEEE. Trimming at V came to 5 bases and at J to 1 base, leaving 11 bases not matched to a gene.

This clonotype has at least ten counts. This chain links TRBV20-1 with TRBJ2-3, with TRBD1 as a possible D gene (5 bases). The CDR3 sequence is 15 residues long. Germline V lookup: CDR1 DFQATT, CDR2 SNEGSKA (reference sequence). V gave up 1 base and J gave up 2 bases, with 13 bases separating them. The DNA of the CDR3 is TGCAGTGCTAGAGGTACTACAGGATCCACAGATACGCAGTATTTT. This gives the protein CSARGTTGSTDTQYF.

The chain employs TRBV28 and TRBJ1-5; D ambiguous. This CDR3 spans 12 amino acids. Germline CDR1 MDHEN, CDR2 SYDVKM. The V gene lost 6 bases and the J gene lost 10 bases, with 13 bases spanning the gap. The CDR3 loop reads CASSLIEDPQHF. The CDR3 nucleotides are TGTGCCAGCAGCCTGATTGAGGACCCCCAGCATTTT.

The rearrangement uses TRBV9 and TRBJ2-2; 7 nucleotides align to TRBD2. This CDR3 has 15 residues. The V segment lost 0 bases and the J segment 3 bases; nucleotides outside the gene matches: 2. CDR1 and CDR2 (germline): SGDLS, YYNGEE. CDR3 DNA: TGTGCCAGCAGCGTAGGAAGCGGGGACACCGGGGAGCTGTTTTTT. Its translation is CASSVGSGDTGELFF.

This clonotype was seen more than once but under ten times. This chain links TRBV7-9 with TRBJ2-1, with 8 bases aligning to TRBD1. The CDR3 extends over 15 amino acids. CDR1 and CDR2 from the germline V gene are SEHNR and FQNEAQ (reference sequence). V lost 1 base and J lost 7; bases outside the gene matches: 6. In DNA form, the CDR3 reads TGTGCCAGCAGCTTAGGAACCGGGACAGGTAATGAGCAGTTCTTC. This gives the protein CASSLGTGTGNEQFF.

This clonotype occurred many times. This sequence joins TRBV12-3 or TRBV12-4 and TRBJ2-7; TRBD1 aligns across 9 bases. The V gene end was trimmed by 4 bases and the J gene end by 2 bases; junction bases not matched to a gene: 6. CDR3 size: 15 residues. The chain's CDR3 is CASSSPGQGTYEQYF. DNA for the CDR3: TGTGCCAGCAGTTCCCCGGGACAGGGAACCTACGAGCAGTACTTC.

Many counts were recorded for this clonotype. The CDR3 nucleotides are TGTGCCATCAGTGAGTTTCAGGGAGAGCCAAGCTCTGGGGCCAACGTCCTGACTTTC. Translating gives CAISEFQGEPSSGANVLTF. The chain employs TRBV10-3 and TRBJ2-6; D assignment may be TRBD1 or TRBD2 (5 bases each). This CDR3 has 19 amino acids. CDR1 and CDR2 (germline): ENHRY, SYGVKD. V lost 1 base and J 0 bases, leaving 16 bases between the germline ends.

A note on this clonotype: This may be a read error, as it is one base from a much larger clone. V gene TRBV29-1 combines with J gene TRBJ2-7, with D perhaps given as TRBD1 or TRBD2 (5 bases each). Trimming removed 6 bases from V and 2 bases from J, with 17 bases in between. CDR1 and CDR2 from the germline V gene are SQVTM and ANQGSEA. The CDR3 runs to 14 residues. In DNA, the CDR3 is TGCAGCGTCTGGCCCCGGGACGTAGCCTACGAGCAGTACTTC. Its protein is CSVWPRDVAYEQYF.

The V and J genes are TRBV30 and TRBJ2-5; D uncertain. V was trimmed by 0 bases and J by 5 bases, leaving 16 bases between them. Germline values: CDR1 GTSNPN, CDR2 SVGIG (reference sequence). The CDR3 sequence is 15 residues long. CDR3 sequence: CAWSVRVPRSETQYF. The CDR3 DNA reads as TGTGCCTGGAGTGTACGAGTTCCGAGGTCGGAGACCCAGTACTTC.

This clonotype was picked up many times. The chain joins TRBV20-1 to TRBJ2-3, with D unresolved. The V and J ends lost 2 bases and 5 bases respectively, with 14 bases between them. CDR1 and CDR2 from the germline V gene are DFQATT and SNEGSKA (reference sequence). The CDR3 covers 14 residues. The DNA for the CDR3 is TGCAGTGCTAGATCAGATGGTCCGGGAGATACGCAGTATTTT. As protein: CSARSDGPGDTQYF.

This clonotype was seen just once. The chain has TRBV5-1 and TRBJ2-5; D not certain. Germline V gives CDR1 SGHRS, CDR2 YFSETQ. Deletions cut 2 bases from V and 1 base from J, with 6 bases between. This CDR3 contains 13 residues. The CDR3 DNA is TGCGCCAGCAGCTTCGGAACCCAAGAGACCCAGTACTTC. Amino acids: CASSFGTQETQYF. Full variable domain (outside the CDR3, taken from reference TRBV5-1 and TRBJ2-5): KAGVTQTPRYLIKTRGQQVTLSCSPISGHRSVSWYQQTPGQGLQFLFEYFSETQRNKGNFPGRFSGRQFSNSRSEMNVSTLELGDSALYLCASSFGTQETQYFGPGTRLLVL.

This clonotype was picked up many times. This chain connects TRBV28 to TRBJ2-5; D is unclear. The ends were cut back, 4 bases at V and 5 bases at J, with 8 bases in the middle. Germline CDR1 reads MDHEN; CDR2 reads SYDVKM. This CDR3 is 12 amino acids long. CDR3 sequence reads: CASSSSTETQYF. In DNA form, the CDR3 reads TGTGCCAGCAGTTCCAGTACGGAGACCCAGTACTTC.

The J gene is TRBJ2-7, the V gene TRBV28, with 7 bases identical to TRBD2. Germline V CDR1 and CDR2: MDHEN, SYDVKM. Trimming at V came to 6 bases and at J to 6 bases, leaving 8 bases not matched to a gene. The CDR3 covers 13 residues. Written as DNA, the CDR3 is TGTGCCAGCAGCCGGGCGGGGGTAGGCGAGCAGTACTTC. This translates into CASSRAGVGEQYF.

This clonotype was picked up many times. V gene TRBV24-1 combines with J gene TRBJ2-3, with a weak D call TRBD2 (5 bases). Trimming removed 3 bases from V and 4 bases from J, with 10 bases in between. The CDR3 loop spans 14 amino acids. Germline-derived CDR1 and CDR2 are KGHDR and SFDVKD. CDR3 nucleotides: TGTGCCACCAGTGATCGACTGGAGGCAGATACGCAGTATTTT. It is translated as CATSDRLEADTQYF.

The table lists this clonotype with many counts. This rearrangement joins TRBV6-2 or TRBV6-3 to TRBJ1-5, with D hard to call. V lost 2 bases to trimming and J lost 1 base, with 6 bases between them. This CDR3 region has 14 residues. CDR1 and CDR2 (germline): MNHEY, SVGEGT. The CDR3 DNA reads TGTGCCAGCAGTTACCCGATCAGCAATCAGCCCCAGCATTTT. It specifies CASSYPISNQPQHF.

This clonotype occurred many times. V and J are TRBV12-3 or TRBV12-4 and TRBJ1-2; no clear D gene. The length of the CDR3 is 13 residues. V was pared by 3 bases and J by 4 bases, with 9 bases between. This CDR3 reads CASSFGYPYGYTF. CDR3 coding DNA: TGTGCCAGCAGTTTCGGGTACCCCTATGGCTACACCTTC.

This clonotype was counted many times. This chain uses TRBV28 with TRBJ2-3, with 8 bases lining up with TRBD1. The CDR3 has 14 amino acids. CDR1 and CDR2 (germline): MDHEN, SYDVKM. The trim removed 8 bases at V and 3 bases at J, leaving 7 bases unmatched. The DNA of the CDR3 is TGTGCCAGCCTGGACAGGGTGAGGACAGATACGCAGTATTTT. Translated, it gives CASLDRVRTDTQYF.

The table lists this clonotype with many counts. The chain uses TRBV7-2 and TRBJ1-5; maybe TRBD1 (5 bases). The CDR3 is 16 amino acids. Deletions cut 1 base from V and 6 bases from J, with 16 bases between. The germline gives CDR1 SGHTA, CDR2 FQGNSA. CDR3: CASSLEWSGLGQPQHF. The CDR3 DNA follows: TGTGCCAGCAGCTTAGAATGGTCAGGGCTTGGTCAGCCCCAGCATTTT.

At least ten counts were recorded for this clonotype. This chain uses TRBV20-1 with TRBJ2-1; a weak D match, TRBD2 (6 bases). CDR1 and CDR2 from the germline V gene are DFQATT and SNEGSKA (reference sequence). This CDR3 spans 15 amino acids. Trimming stripped 0 bases from V and 7 bases from J, with 16 bases between. CDR3 residues: CSARDPGGDSNEQFF. As DNA, the CDR3 is TGCAGTGCTAGAGATCCGGGCGGGGATAGTAATGAGCAGTTCTTC.

The chain is built from TRBV3-1 and TRBJ2-1; TRBD1 matches at 7 bases. V lost 5 bases and J lost 0; bases outside the gene matches: 4. This CDR3 comprises 15 residues. Germline CDR1 and CDR2: LGHDT and YNNKEL (reference sequence). The CDR3 loop is CASSKGQSSYNEQFF. The CDR3 DNA reads TGTGCCAGCAGCAAGGGACAGAGCTCCTACAATGAGCAGTTCTTC.

This clonotype appeared many times. The chain uses TRBV6-1 and TRBJ1-1; TRBD1 might be the D (6 bases). The CDR3 contains 13 residues. With 3 bases removed from V and 3 bases from J, the gap between germline ends came to 8 bases. Germline lookup yields CDR1 MNHNS and CDR2 SASEGT. The CDR3 loop reads CASSEDRDTEAFF. The CDR3 coding sequence is TGTGCCAGCAGTGAGGACAGAGACACTGAAGCTTTCTTT.

This clonotype was recorded many times. The chain is built from TRBV7-2 and TRBJ1-4; 9 bases fit TRBD1. In germline, CDR1 is SGHTA, CDR2 FQGNSA. This CDR3 region has 15 residues. V lost 2 bases and J lost 6; bases outside the gene matches: 4. As DNA, the CDR3 is TGTGCCAGCAGCTTATCGGGACAGGGTTATGAAAAACTGTTTTTT. Its protein is CASSLSGQGYEKLFF. The entire variable domain, with the rest obtained from reference TRBV7-2 and TRBJ1-4, is as follows: GAGVSQSPSNKVTEKGKDVELRCDPISGHTALYWYRQSLGQGLEFLIYFQGNSAPDKSGLPSDRFSAERTGGSVSTLTIQRTQQEDSAVYLCASSLSGQGYEKLFFGSGTQLSVL.

Ten or more counts support this clonotype. The V gene is TRBV24-1, the J gene TRBJ1-1; D unclear. CDR3 length: 13 amino acids. Looked up from germline, CDR1 is KGHDR and CDR2 is SFDVKD. Trimming removed 5 bases at V and 5 bases at J, with 11 bases between. CDR3 protein: CATSGVGDTEAFF. The CDR3 DNA reads as TGTGCCACCAGTGGGGTTGGGGATACTGAAGCTTTCTTT.

Many counts were recorded for this clonotype. The chain couples TRBV7-9 to TRBJ1-4; D unclear. Looked up from germline, CDR1 is SEHNR and CDR2 is FQNEAQ (reference sequence). This CDR3 region has 13 residues. V was pared by 3 bases and J by 4 bases, with 6 bases between. CDR3: CASSLSNNEKLFF. Here the CDR3 DNA reads TGTGCCAGCAGCTTGAGTAATAATGAAAAACTGTTTTTT.

This clonotype has at least ten counts. CDR3 protein: CASSGRLFGTDTQYF. For the CDR3, the DNA is TGTGCCAGCAGCGGGAGACTATTCGGCACAGATACGCAGTATTTT. The chain joins TRBV5-6 to TRBJ2-3; TRBD2 is a possible D gene (5 bases). This CDR3 comprises 15 residues. In germline, CDR1 is SGHDT, CDR2 YYEEEE. V lost 4 bases, J lost 1 base, and 13 bases lay in between. Full variable domain (rest looked up from reference TRBV5-6 and TRBJ2-3): DAGVTQSPTHLIKTRGQQVTLRCSPKSGHDTVSWYQQALGQGPQFIFQYYEEEERQRGNFPDRFSGHQFPNYSSELNVNALLLGDSALYLCASSGRLFGTDTQYFGPGTRLTVL.

This clonotype was seen ten or more times. J is TRBJ2-7 and V is TRBV7-9; weak D call: TRBD1 (5 bases). CDR1 and CDR2 (germline): SEHNR, FQNEAQ (reference sequence). The CDR3 contains 14 residues. Trimming removed 2 bases at V and 2 bases at J, with 10 bases between. CDR3 sequence: CASSLLDNPYEQYF. The DNA for the CDR3 is TGTGCCAGCAGCTTATTGGACAATCCCTACGAGCAGTACTTC.

This clonotype has at least ten counts. This sequence joins TRBV6-1 and TRBJ1-2; 7 bases align to TRBD1. Losses at the gene ends were 8 bases for V and 7 bases for J; bases not matched to a gene: 10. The germline gives CDR1 MNHNS, CDR2 SASEGT. The CDR3 runs to 13 residues. DNA for the CDR3: TGTGCCAGCTCCGGGGACAGAGGCAGTGGCTACACCTTC. This codes for CASSGDRGSGYTF.

This clonotype was counted many times. The chain links TRBV7-9 to TRBJ2-7, with D uncertain. Trimming pared 5 bases from V and 6 bases from J, leaving 11 bases between. This CDR3 is 12 amino acids long. From germline, CDR1 is SEHNR and CDR2 FQNEAQ (reference sequence). DNA of the CDR3: TGTGCCAGCAGCCATGATGACCTCGAGCAGTACTTC. As protein: CASSHDDLEQYF.

The chain combines TRBV13 with TRBJ1-1; tentatively, D is TRBD1 (5 bases). The CDR3 is made up of 18 amino acids. CDR1 is PRHDT, CDR2 FYEKMQ, per germline (reference sequence). Trimming cost V 1 base and J 0 bases, with 18 bases left between them. The CDR3 reads CASSLEERDGPMNTEAFF. CDR3 DNA sequence: TGTGCCAGCAGCTTAGAGGAGCGGGACGGGCCGATGAACACTGAAGCTTTCTTT.

The table lists this clonotype with many counts. The chain joins TRBV11-2 to TRBJ2-1; D possibly uses TRBD1 or TRBD2 (5 bases each). The CDR3 is made up of 17 amino acids. Trimming took off 5 bases at V and 0 bases at J, with 17 bases between the two ends. Germline-derived CDR1 and CDR2 are SGHAT and FQNNGV. CDR3 region: CASSPRPGANSYNEQFF. The CDR3 region has the DNA TGTGCCAGCAGCCCGAGGCCCGGGGCGAACTCCTACAATGAGCAGTTCTTC. The complete variable domain, with remaining parts taken from reference TRBV11-2 and TRBJ2-1, reads EAGVAQSPRYKIIEKRQSVAFWCNPISGHATLYWYQQILGQGPKLLIQFQNNGVVDDSQLPKDRFSAERLKGVDSTLKIQPAKLEDSAVYLCASSPRPGANSYNEQFFGPGTRLTVL.

This sequence joins TRBV5-1 and TRBJ2-3; D is perhaps TRBD1 (6 bases). Germline V CDR1 and CDR2: SGHRS, YFSETQ. Trimming cost V 1 base and J 2 bases, with 11 bases left between them. The CDR3 sequence is 15 residues long. This CDR3 is CASSLRGINTDTQYF. As DNA, the CDR3 is TGCGCCAGCAGCTTGAGGGGGATAAACACAGATACGCAGTATTTT.

This clonotype was recorded at least ten times. The V call is TRBV2, the J call TRBJ2-5; no clear D gene. The V gene lost 3 bases and the J gene lost 5 bases, with 4 bases spanning the gap. From germline, CDR1 is SNHLY and CDR2 FYNNEI. The CDR3 runs to 11 residues. CDR3 sequence reads: CASSEIETQYF. CDR3 DNA: TGTGCCAGCAGTGAGATTGAGACCCAGTACTTC.